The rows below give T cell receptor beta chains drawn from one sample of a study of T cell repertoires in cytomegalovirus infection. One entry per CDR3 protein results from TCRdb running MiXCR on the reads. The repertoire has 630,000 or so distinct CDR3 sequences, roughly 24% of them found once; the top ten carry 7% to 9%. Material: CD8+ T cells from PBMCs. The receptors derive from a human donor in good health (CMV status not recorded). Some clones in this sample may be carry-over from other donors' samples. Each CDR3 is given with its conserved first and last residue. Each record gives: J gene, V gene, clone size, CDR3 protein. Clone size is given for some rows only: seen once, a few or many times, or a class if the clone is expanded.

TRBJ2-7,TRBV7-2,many,CASSRLGGLASNEQYF
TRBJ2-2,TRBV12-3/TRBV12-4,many,CASSRRDGGTGELFF
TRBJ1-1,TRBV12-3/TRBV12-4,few,CASSMPMNTEAFF
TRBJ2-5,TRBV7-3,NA,CASSLTMGQETQYF
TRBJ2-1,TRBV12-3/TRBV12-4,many,CASSLSAGGTEQFF
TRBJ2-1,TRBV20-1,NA,CSAGRPEASYNEQFF
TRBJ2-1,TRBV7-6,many,CASSLTSGGLYNEQFF
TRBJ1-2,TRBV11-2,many,CASSLGGAPYGYTF
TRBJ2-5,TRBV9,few,CASSKPGASQETQYF
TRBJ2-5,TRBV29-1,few,CSVEDQGQQETQYF
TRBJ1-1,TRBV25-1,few,CASSDDTSPDTEAFF
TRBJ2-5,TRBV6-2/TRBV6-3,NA,CASSYEGADQETQYF
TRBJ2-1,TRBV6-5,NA,CASSPGRDPYNEQFF
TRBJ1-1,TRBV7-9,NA,CASSLGDGLNTEAFF
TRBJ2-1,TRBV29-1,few,CSVEARANEQFF
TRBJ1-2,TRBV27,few,CASSLRGIYGYTF
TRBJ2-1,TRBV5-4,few,CASSLAGQGAIYNEQFF
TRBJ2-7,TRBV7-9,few,CASSSANPTGESYEQYF
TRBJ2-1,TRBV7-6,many,CASSLAGAHSYNEQFF
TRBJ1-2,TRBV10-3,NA,CAIGGLGGYTF
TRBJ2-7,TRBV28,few,CASSSRLAAYEQYF
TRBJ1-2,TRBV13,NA,CASSSDQGGDHYGYTF
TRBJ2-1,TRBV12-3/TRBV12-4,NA,CASSGQIYNEQFF
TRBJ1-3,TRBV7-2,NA,CARSATTVSGNTLYF
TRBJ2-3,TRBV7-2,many,CASSLPGGLAPTDTQYF
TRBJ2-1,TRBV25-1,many,CASSELDRTSLKGNEQFF
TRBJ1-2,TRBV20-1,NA,CSALGWTGANYGYTF
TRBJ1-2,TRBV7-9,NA,CASSLGQGDGYTF
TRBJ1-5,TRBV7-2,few,CASSRGISGFGNQPQHF
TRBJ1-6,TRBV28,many,CASIVGQSSYNSPLHF
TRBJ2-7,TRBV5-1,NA,CASSQTATYEQYF
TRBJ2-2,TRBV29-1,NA,CSVRYGELFF
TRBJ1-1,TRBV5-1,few,CASSLWVGLNTEAFF
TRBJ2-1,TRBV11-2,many,CASSTTGQGAYNEQFF
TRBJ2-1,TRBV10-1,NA,CASSGEVSYNEQFF
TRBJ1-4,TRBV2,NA,CASSGLGSANEKLFF
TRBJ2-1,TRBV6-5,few,CASSYDSRNHNEQFF
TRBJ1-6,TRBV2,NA,CASKTPGHRPSSYNSPLHF
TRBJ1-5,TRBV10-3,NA,CAVGDGSNQPQHF
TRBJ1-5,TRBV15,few,CATSTHRAGPLPQHF
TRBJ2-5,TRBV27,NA,CASSPRTWGLQETQYF